The T cell receptor (beta chain) under discussion was sequenced for a study of CXCR3-negative and CXCR3-positive naive CD8 T cells. Background on the study: Cumulative TRB read yield was about 140 million, averaging about 1.5 +/- 0.3 million per library.

Of note for this clonotype: Its antigen is unknown.

Libraries of TRB cDNA were made by 5' RACE and carried UMIs. Using the 5' RACE reads, TCRdb records one entry per CDR3 protein without DNA. This table lists about 130,000 distinct CDR3 sequences. The length of the CDR3 is 14 residues. CDR1 and CDR2 (germline): SGHRS, YFSETQ. Broader study findings: Memory cells diverged, while naive CXCR3-positive and CXCR3-negative cells had similar TRBV-TRBJ usage. When CXCR3-positive naive cells were set against CXCR3-negative naive cells, the former had more hydrophobic TRB CDR3s.

Source material: naive CXCR3+ CD8+ T cells from blood. As for subset: CD45RO-CCR7+CD27+CD95- naive CD8+ T cells expressing CXCR3 (TNR3+). This sequence originates from a human donor in good health. Some clones in this sample may be carry-over from other donors' samples. V gene TRBV5-1 combines with J gene TRBJ2-1. The CDR3 region is CASSLAGYYNEQFF.